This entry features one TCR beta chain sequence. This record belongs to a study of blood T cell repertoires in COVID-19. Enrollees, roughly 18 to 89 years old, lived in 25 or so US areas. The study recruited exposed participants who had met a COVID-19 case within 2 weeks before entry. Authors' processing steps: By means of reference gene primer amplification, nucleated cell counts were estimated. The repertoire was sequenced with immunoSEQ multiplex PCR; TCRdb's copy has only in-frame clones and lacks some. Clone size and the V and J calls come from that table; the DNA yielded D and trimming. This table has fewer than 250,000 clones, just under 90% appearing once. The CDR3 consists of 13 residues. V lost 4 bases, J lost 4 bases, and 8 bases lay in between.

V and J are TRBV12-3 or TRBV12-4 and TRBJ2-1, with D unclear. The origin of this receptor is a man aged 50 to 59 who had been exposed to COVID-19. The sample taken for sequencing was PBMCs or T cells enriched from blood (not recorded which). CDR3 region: CASSWADYNEQFF. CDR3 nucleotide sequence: TGTGCCAGCAGTTGGGCTGATTACAATGAGCAGTTCTTC.